Detailed here is one TCR beta chain. The entry originates in a study of control samples from healthy donors and cancer patients. This CDR3 has 16 amino acids. Per the germline V gene, CDR1 is SGHTA and CDR2 is FQGNSA. Trimming removed 3 bases from V and 2 bases from J, with 13 bases in between. Assay used: immunoSEQ multiplex PCR; TCRdb lists only in-frame clones, some missing. In the table there are about 160,000 clones, less than 95% of which are singletons. This chain uses TRBV7-2 with TRBJ1-4; no definite D call. The sequenced material came from PBMCs. The origin of this receptor is a man aged 60-69 years with colorectal cancer. The CDR3 nucleotides are TGTGCCAGCAGCTTTTCGTCGGGGTTCACTAATGAAAAACTGTTTTTT. This encodes CASSFSSGFTNEKLFF.